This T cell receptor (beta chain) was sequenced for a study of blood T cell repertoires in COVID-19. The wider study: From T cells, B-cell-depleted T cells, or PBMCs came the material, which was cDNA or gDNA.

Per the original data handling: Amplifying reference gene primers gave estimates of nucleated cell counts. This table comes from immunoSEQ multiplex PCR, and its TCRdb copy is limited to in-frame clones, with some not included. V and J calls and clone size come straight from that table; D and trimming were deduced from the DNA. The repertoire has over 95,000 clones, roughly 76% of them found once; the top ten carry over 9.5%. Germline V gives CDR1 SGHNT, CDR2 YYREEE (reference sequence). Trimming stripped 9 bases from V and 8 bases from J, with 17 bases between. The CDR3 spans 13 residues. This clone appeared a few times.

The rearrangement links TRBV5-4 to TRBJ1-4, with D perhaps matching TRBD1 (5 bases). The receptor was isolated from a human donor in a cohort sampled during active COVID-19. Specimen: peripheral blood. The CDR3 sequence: CAIRGEGREKLFF. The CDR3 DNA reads TGTGCCATACGGGGGGAGGGTCGAGAAAAACTGTTTTTT.